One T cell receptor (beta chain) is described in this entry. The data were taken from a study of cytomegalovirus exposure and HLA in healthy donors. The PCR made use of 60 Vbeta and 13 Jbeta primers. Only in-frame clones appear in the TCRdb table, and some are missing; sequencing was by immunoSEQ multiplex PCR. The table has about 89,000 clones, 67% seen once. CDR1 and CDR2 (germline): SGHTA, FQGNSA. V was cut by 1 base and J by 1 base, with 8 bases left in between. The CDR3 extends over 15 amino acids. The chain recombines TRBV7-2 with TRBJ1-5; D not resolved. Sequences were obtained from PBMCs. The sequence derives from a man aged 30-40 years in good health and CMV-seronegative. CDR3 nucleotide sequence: TGTGCCAGCAGCTTAGGATCTAGAAGCAATCAGCCCCAGCATTTT. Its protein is CASSLGSRSNQPQHF.